These 25 T cell receptor beta chains were all obtained from the same sample, sequenced in a study of beta chain features in type 1 diabetes. Study-level findings and limits: Across all four CD4+ subsets, people with type 1 diabetes showed modestly shorter TCRB CDR3s.

The whole isolated RNA underwent reverse transcription, so sequencing captured expressed TCRB transcripts. Using immunoSEQ multiplex PCR, the repertoire was profiled, and TCRdb retains in-frame clones only, with some absent. Of 640,000 or so clones in the sample, 10% to 15% were seen once. These TCRs are of unknown antigen specificity. Sequencing used naive CD4+ T cells from blood. These receptors originate from a young man with type 1 diabetes.

The chain combines TRBV2 with TRBJ2-5; 8 bases map to TRBD2. The trim removed 6 bases at V and 1 base at J, leaving 7 bases unmatched. CDR1 and CDR2 from the germline V gene are SNHLY and FYNNEI. This CDR3 has 15 residues. The CDR3 spells CASRRAGAFQETQYF. The CDR3 bases are TGTGCCAGCAGAAGAGCGGGGGCCTTCCAAGAGACCCAGTACTTC.

The gene calls are TRBV7-9 and TRBJ1-2; no definite D call. The germline gives CDR1 SEHNR, CDR2 FQNEAQ (reference sequence). The V and J ends lost 1 base and 6 bases respectively, with 9 bases between them. This CDR3 is built from 13 residues. The CDR3 DNA follows: TGTGCCAGCAGCTTAGTGCCGACAAATGGCTACACCTTC. Protein product: CASSLVPTNGYTF.

CDR3: CASSPQADSNYGYTF. Written as DNA, the CDR3 is TGTGCCAGCTCACCACAGGCAGATTCTAACTATGGCTACACCTTC. This chain connects TRBV18 to TRBJ1-2, with D unresolved. Trimming removed 1 base from V and 0 bases from J, with 9 bases in between. Germline loops: CDR1 KGHSH, CDR2 LQKENI. The CDR3 runs to 15 residues. Together with reference TRBV18 and TRBJ1-2, the CDR3 gives the full variable domain: NAGVMQNPRHLVRRRGQEARLRCSPMKGHSHVYWYRQLPEEGLKFMVYLQKENIIDESGMPKERFSAEFPKEGPSILRIQQVVRGDSAAYFCASSPQADSNYGYTFGSGTRLTVV.

This clone was counted a few times. This sequence joins TRBV5-1 and TRBJ2-1; D is perhaps TRBD1 (6 bases). This CDR3 is 14 amino acids long. The V end was cut by 7 bases, the J end by 2 bases, with 13 bases between. The germline gives CDR1 SGHRS, CDR2 YFSETQ. CDR3 DNA sequence: TGCGCCAGCGTCCGGGACACAACCTACAATGAGCAGTTCTTC. It codes for CASVRDTTYNEQFF.

This clone was counted only a few times. The chain recombines TRBV7-9 with TRBJ2-3; 8 bases fit TRBD2. Germline V gives CDR1 SEHNR, CDR2 FQNEAQ (reference sequence). Trimming removed 5 bases from V and 5 bases from J; junction bases left unmatched: 3. This CDR3 comprises 13 residues. Here the CDR3 reads CASSPRGGDTQYF. DNA for the CDR3: TGTGCCAGCAGCCCCCGGGGGGGAGATACGCAGTATTTT.

This chain links TRBV23-1 with TRBJ1-2; unclear D gene. TRBV23-1 is assigned to the ORF class and has an uncertain function. Trimming took 10 bases from V and 3 from J, leaving 9 bases between them. The CDR3 covers 11 residues. In DNA, the CDR3 is TGCGCCACCCGGGGATACTATGGCTACACCTTC. Its translation: CATRGYYGYTF.

This clone has only a few counts. Other nucleotide sequences from this sample produce the same CDR3. The rearrangement links TRBV5-6 to TRBJ2-7; 7 bases match TRBD1. Per the germline V gene, CDR1 is SGHDT and CDR2 is YYEEEE. CDR3 length: 14 amino acids. Trimming removed 0 bases from V and 2 bases from J; junction bases left unmatched: 2. The CDR3: CASSLGQGPYEQYF. As DNA, the CDR3 is TGTGCCAGCAGCTTGGGACAGGGACCCTACGAGCAGTACTTC. Based on the CDR3 plus reference TRBV5-6 and TRBJ2-7, the full variable domain is DAGVTQSPTHLIKTRGQQVTLRCSPKSGHDTVSWYQQALGQGPQFIFQYYEEEERQRGNFPDRFSGHQFPNYSSELNVNALLLGDSALYLCASSLGQGPYEQYFGPGTRLTVT.

This chain connects TRBV4-2 to TRBJ1-5; weak D call: TRBD1 (5 bases). The CDR3 extends over 14 amino acids. From germline, CDR1 is LGHNA and CDR2 YNFKEQ. Trimming removed 1 base at V and 6 bases at J, with 10 bases between. DNA of the CDR3: TGTGCCAGCAGCCAAGTTGGGGGAACTCAGCCCCAGCATTTT. Protein product: CASSQVGGTQPQHF.

The CDR3 sequence is CASSLSHRTASNYGYTF. The CDR3 DNA follows: TGTGCCAGTAGTCTGAGCCACCGGACAGCGTCTAACTATGGCTACACCTTC. The genes are TRBV19 and TRBJ1-2; D is perhaps TRBD1 (6 bases). The germline V gene has CDR1 LNHDA and CDR2 SQIVND (reference sequence). CDR3 size: 17 residues. Between the trimmed V and J ends, which lost 5 bases and 0 bases, there was a span of 19 bases.

In its sample, this clone was seen a few times. This chain connects TRBV9 to TRBJ2-3; a weak D match, TRBD1 (6 bases). The CDR3 length is 17 residues. V was clipped by 0 bases and J by 3 bases, with 17 bases between them. Germline assignment: CDR1 SGDLS and CDR2 YYNGEE. CDR3 sequence: CASSVGNSDSATDTQYF. CDR3 in DNA: TGTGCCAGCAGCGTAGGGAATTCGGACAGCGCGACAGATACGCAGTATTTT.

The sample holds a few counts of this clone. The V gene is TRBV11-3, the J gene TRBJ2-1; possibly TRBD1 or TRBD2 for D (6 bases each). This CDR3 has 14 amino acids. V was cut by 5 bases and J by 9 bases, with 17 bases left in between. Per the germline V gene, CDR1 is SGHNT and CDR2 is YENEEA. CDR3 in amino acids: CASSPPGGRSEQFF. The CDR3 region has the DNA TGTGCCAGCAGCCCCCCCGGGGGCCGGAGTGAGCAGTTCTTC.

CDR3 in amino acids: CAIAGGSTDTQYF. Here the CDR3 DNA reads TGTGCCATCGCAGGGGGGAGCACAGATACGCAGTATTTT. V gene TRBV10-3 combines with J gene TRBJ2-3; a weak D match, TRBD1 (7 bases). Germline V gene data show CDR1 as ENHRY and CDR2 as SYGVKD. CDR3 size: 13 residues. Trimming left V 8 bases short and J 0 bases short, with 9 bases between.

The chain's CDR3 is CASSSTGFNQPQHF. The DNA of the CDR3 is TGTGCCAGCAGCTCGACAGGATTCAATCAGCCCCAGCATTTT. The chain recombines TRBV7-2 with TRBJ1-5, with D perhaps TRBD1 (6 bases). This CDR3 comprises 14 residues. Trimming pared 4 bases from V and 3 bases from J, leaving 10 bases between. Per germline, CDR1 SGHTA and CDR2 FQGNSA.

V is TRBV5-4 and J is TRBJ2-5; 8 bases are shared with TRBD1. V lost 4 bases and J lost 1; bases outside the gene matches: 3. The CDR3 length is 14 residues. Germline CDR1 and CDR2: SGHNT and YYREEE (reference sequence). CDR3 loop: CASSVDRVQETQYF. The CDR3 DNA reads TGTGCCAGCAGCGTGGACAGGGTCCAAGAGACCCAGTACTTC.

There are a few counts of this clone. The CDR3 coding sequence is TGTGCCAGCAGTGATTGGGCCCCTGCCACCGGGGAGCTGTTTTTT. This gives the protein CASSDWAPATGELFF. The rearrangement links TRBV2 to TRBJ2-2; D uncertain. The CDR3 has 15 residues. Germline lookup yields CDR1 SNHLY and CDR2 FYNNEI. Trimming stripped 3 bases from V and 4 bases from J, with 12 bases between.

In its sample, this clone was seen a few times. The chain has TRBV2 and TRBJ2-7; D is perhaps TRBD2 (6 bases). The length of the CDR3 is 15 residues. V was clipped by 7 bases and J by 0 bases, with 16 bases between them. CDR1 is SNHLY, CDR2 FYNNEI, per germline. The CDR3 spells CASKMGGAVSYEQYF. In DNA form, the CDR3 reads TGTGCCAGCAAGATGGGGGGAGCGGTCTCCTACGAGCAGTACTTC. Filled out from reference TRBV2 and TRBJ2-7, the complete variable domain reads EPEVTQTPSHQVTQMGQEVILRCVPISNHLYFYWYRQILGQKVEFLVSFYNNEISEKSEIFDDQFSVERPDGSNFTLKIRSTKLEDSAMYFCASKMGGAVSYEQYFGPGTRLTVT.

V is TRBV7-9 and J is TRBJ2-3, with D possibly TRBD2 on 7 matching bases. V was trimmed by 4 bases and J by 1 base, leaving 18 bases between them. Germline-derived CDR1 and CDR2 are SEHNR and FQNEAQ (reference sequence). The CDR3 runs 17 residues. CDR3 region: CASSSLGGPPGTDTQYF. The CDR3 nucleotides read TGTGCCAGCAGCTCGTTGGGGGGGCCGCCAGGCACAGATACGCAGTATTTT.

This clone was recorded a few times. This chain uses TRBV13 with TRBJ2-5, with 7 bases matching TRBD2. CDR3 length equals 13 residues. V shed 5 bases, J shed 4 bases, and the junction held 4 bases outside the gene matches. Germline loops: CDR1 PRHDT, CDR2 FYEKMQ (reference sequence). The CDR3 protein is CASSSREGETQYF. The CDR3 bases are TGTGCCAGCAGCAGCAGGGAGGGAGAGACCCAGTACTTC.

As regards this clone: This specimen includes other DNA sequences encoding the same CDR3. The V and J genes are TRBV6-5 and TRBJ1-2, with 7 bases aligning to TRBD1. Germline V CDR1 and CDR2: MNHEY, SVGAGI. The CDR3 spans 13 residues. J lost 2 bases, V lost 5 bases, and 2 bases had no gene match. CDR3 protein: CASSPTGNYGYTF. The CDR3 bases are TGTGCCAGCAGTCCGACAGGGAACTATGGCTACACCTTC.

This clone was picked up a small number of times. This chain links TRBV9 with TRBJ2-7; TRBD2 might be the D (6 bases). Looked up from germline, CDR1 is SGDLS and CDR2 is YYNGEE. Trimming left V 0 bases short and J 4 bases short, with 8 bases between. The CDR3 runs to 13 residues. CDR3 region: CASSVAGVYEQYF. The CDR3 region has the DNA TGTGCCAGCAGCGTAGCGGGGGTTTACGAGCAGTACTTC.

This clone was observed a few times. CDR3 DNA sequence: TGTGCCAGCAGTCGTCCCGGGACAGGGAACTATGGCTACACCTTC. It translates to CASSRPGTGNYGYTF. This sequence joins TRBV6-5 and TRBJ1-2, with 9 positions matching TRBD1. V gave up 5 bases and J gave up 2 bases; unmatched junction bases: 6. The CDR3 is 15 residues long. Germline lookup yields CDR1 MNHEY and CDR2 SVGAGI.

This clone was detected only a few times. This sequence joins TRBV5-1 and TRBJ2-7; TRBD2 matches at 9 bases. V shed 3 bases, J shed 3 bases, and the junction held 4 bases outside the gene matches. CDR1 SGHRS and CDR2 YFSETQ come from the germline V gene. The CDR3 extends over 14 amino acids. CDR3 sequence reads: CASSSSGNRYEQYF. The DNA of the CDR3 is TGCGCCAGCAGCTCTAGCGGGAACCGCTACGAGCAGTACTTC.

This clone has more than one count but fewer than ten. The rearrangement uses TRBV10-3 and TRBJ2-1, with TRBD2 matching over 9 bases. The germline V gene has CDR1 ENHRY and CDR2 SYGVKD. V was pared by 6 bases and J by 6 bases, with 6 bases of the junction left unmatched. The CDR3 loop spans 14 amino acids. The CDR3 protein is CAIRGLAGSNEQFF. The CDR3 DNA reads as TGTGCCATCAGGGGCCTAGCGGGGAGCAATGAGCAGTTCTTC.

This clone was found a few times. The chain combines TRBV30 with TRBJ1-1; TRBD1 matches at 10 bases. Unmatched junction bases numbered 3, after V lost 5 bases and J lost 3 bases. Germline V CDR1 and CDR2: GTSNPN, SVGIG (reference sequence). This CDR3 is 13 amino acids long. Written as DNA, the CDR3 is TGTGCCTGGGGGACAGGGGTTGACACTGAAGCTTTCTTT. This sequence encodes CAWGTGVDTEAFF.

This clone was seen only a few times. The rearrangement uses TRBV7-9 and TRBJ1-6, with 7 nucleotides matching TRBD1. The ends lost 5 bases at V and 11 bases at J; junction bases unmatched: 9. This CDR3 contains 14 residues. The germline V gene has CDR1 SEHNR and CDR2 FQNEAQ (reference sequence). CDR3 DNA sequence: TGTGCCAGCAGCCACCTCACAGGGGAGGCACCCCTCCACTTT. Protein: CASSHLTGEAPLHF.